The rows below give T cell receptor beta chains drawn from one sample of a study of blood T cells in healthy people across ages. One entry per CDR3 protein, called by TCRdb with MiXCR from the 5' RACE reads. The table includes roughly 1,700,000 distinct CDR3 sequences, 25% to 30% detected once. The material sequenced was blood. The receptors derive from a woman under 40 in good health. The CDR3 runs from the conserved cysteine through the conserved F or W. The D gene is left open where the match is weak. Part of the rows lack a size; the others show once, few, many or a class for expanded clones.

TRBJ1-5 TRBV16 - few CASSPQLTQPQHF TGTGCCAGCAGCCCACAACTTACACAGCCCCAGCATTTT
TRBJ2-7 TRBV20-1 TRBD2 many CSAKGAGTSGTPYEQYF TGCAGTGCTAAAGGGGCGGGGACTAGCGGGACCCCCTACGAGCAGTACTTC
TRBJ2-3 TRBV7-2 TRBD2 - CASSLTASGRQSPPYF TGTGCCAGCAGCTTAACGGCTAGCGGGAGGCAGTCTCCCCCGTATTTT
TRBJ2-1 TRBV29-1 TRBD1 - CSVKELGGEQFF TGCAGCGTTAAAGAATTAGGGGGCGAGCAGTTCTTC
TRBJ2-1 TRBV7-2 - few CASSSSNHEQFF TGTGCCAGCAGCTCGTCTAACCATGAGCAGTTCTTC
TRBJ2-2 TRBV12-3/TRBV12-4 - - CASSLGRFTANTGELFF TGTGCCAGCAGTTTGGGCAGATTTACTGCGAACACCGGGGAGCTGTTTTTT
TRBJ2-7 TRBV24-1 - - CATSAGGSRYEQYF TGTGCCACCAGTGCCGGAGGCAGCCGCTACGAGCAGTACTTC
TRBJ2-3 TRBV20-1 TRBD2 - CSAPGGGGSTDTQYF TGCAGTGCCCCTGGCGGGGGGGGGAGCACAGATACGCAGTATTTT
TRBJ2-5 TRBV4-1 - - CASSRELAQETQYF TGCGCCAGCAGCAGGGAATTAGCACAAGAGACCCAGTACTTC
TRBJ1-2 TRBV30 - many CAWSAAIGTLANYGYTF TGTGCCTGGAGTGCCGCAATCGGGACTCTCGCTAACTATGGCTACACCTTC
TRBJ2-3 TRBV7-3 - few CASRPDNTDTQYF TGTGCCAGCAGGCCCGATAACACAGATACGCAGTATTTT
TRBJ2-1 TRBV29-1 TRBD2 - CSARLAGLAHNEQFF TGCAGCGCCAGACTAGCGGGGTTGGCCCACAATGAGCAGTTCTTC
TRBJ1-2 TRBV4-3 - many CASSQDKGGGYTF TGCGCCAGCAGCCAAGATAAGGGCGGCGGCTACACCTTC
TRBJ2-4 TRBV6-2/TRBV6-3 - - CASSYTTGKAVQYF TGTGCCAGCAGTTACACGACGGGGAAAGCGGTTCAGTATTTC
TRBJ2-1 TRBV28 TRBD1 - CAGSGTGSNEQFF TGTGCCGGCAGTGGGACAGGGTCCAATGAGCAGTTCTTC
TRBJ2-7 TRBV7-2 - few CASSFGVGNNEQYF TGTGCCAGCAGCTTCGGGGTTGGGAACAATGAGCAGTACTTC
TRBJ2-7 TRBV3-1 TRBD2 - CASSQESGRAEQYF TGTGCCAGCAGCCAAGAGAGCGGGAGGGCCGAGCAGTACTTC
TRBJ1-5 TRBV27 - - CASSVSGLQPQHF TGTGCCAGCAGTGTTTCGGGGCTCCAGCCCCAGCATTTT
TRBJ2-1 TRBV20-1 - - CSAQRLSSYNEQFF TGCAGTGCCCAGCGGTTAAGCTCCTACAATGAGCAGTTCTTC
TRBJ1-2 TRBV2 - - CASSPLGAGGYGYTF TGTGCCAGCAGTCCGCTGGGGGCAGGCGGCTATGGCTACACCTTC
TRBJ2-7 TRBV20-1 TRBD2 - CSARDLPGGSYEQYF TGCAGTGCTAGAGATCTGCCGGGGGGGTCCTACGAGCAGTACTTC
TRBJ1-1 TRBV7-9 - - CASSSTRVLNTEAFF TGTGCCAGCAGCTCCACACGAGTTCTGAACACTGAAGCTTTCTTT
TRBJ2-5 TRBV6-1 TRBD2 - CASTNKRGTSGVGETQYF TGTGCCAGCACCAATAAGCGGGGGACTAGCGGGGTGGGGGAGACCCAGTACTTC
TRBJ1-2 TRBV6-6 - - CASTDSYGYTF TGTGCCAGCACGGACAGCTATGGCTACACCTTC
TRBJ2-1 TRBV5-1 - - CASSRNSGPYNEQFF TGCGCCAGCAGCCGAAACAGCGGGCCCTACAATGAGCAGTTCTTC
TRBJ2-1 TRBV3-1 - - CASSQGRAPHNEQFF TGTGCCAGCAGCCAAGGACGCGCCCCCCACAATGAGCAGTTCTTC
TRBJ1-2 TRBV18 TRBD1 once CASSQPRDSGYTF TGTGCCAGCTCTCAACCCCGGGACAGCGGCTACACCTTC
TRBJ1-2 TRBV2 - - CASSEAEGAINYGYTF TGTGCCAGCAGTGAAGCTGAGGGAGCGATTAACTATGGCTACACCTTC
TRBJ2-6 TRBV6-2/TRBV6-3 - - CASRRMWGANVLTF TGTGCCAGCAGGCGGATGTGGGGGGCCAACGTCCTGACTTTC
TRBJ2-1 TRBV7-2 TRBD1 few CASSDRGWNEQFF TGTGCCAGCAGTGACAGGGGATGGAATGAGCAGTTCTTC
TRBJ2-1 TRBV12-3/TRBV12-4 - many CASVRQSSYNEQFF TGTGCCAGCGTACGACAGAGCTCCTACAATGAGCAGTTCTTC
TRBJ1-5 TRBV18 - - CASSPATGTLGQPQHF TGTGCCAGCTCACCTGCTACCGGGACCCTCGGTCAGCCCCAGCATTTT
TRBJ2-5 TRBV3-1 TRBD2 - CASSVLAGARGETQYF TGTGCCAGCAGCGTTCTAGCGGGGGCGAGGGGAGAGACCCAGTACTTC
TRBJ2-5 TRBV5-1 - - CACSATGTPEETQYF TGCGCCTGCAGCGCGACCGGGACACCAGAAGAGACCCAGTACTTC
TRBJ2-1 TRBV6-5 - - CASTPPGRVFNEQFF TGTGCCAGCACCCCGCCGGGACGAGTGTTTAATGAGCAGTTCTTC
TRBJ2-5 TRBV28 - many CASKLGSRETQYF TGTGCCAGCAAGCTGGGGTCGAGGGAGACCCAGTACTTC
TRBJ2-6 TRBV10-3 - once CAISEGTSGTKLSGANVLTF TGTGCCATCAGTGAGGGTACTTCCGGGACAAAACTCTCTGGGGCCAACGTCCTGACTTTC
TRBJ2-5 TRBV6-5 - many CASTAAGEQYF TGTGCCAGCACTGCTGCTGGGGAGCAGTACTTC
TRBJ1-2 TRBV7-9 - few CASSAGADGYTF TGTGCCAGTTCGGCCGGGGCAGATGGCTACACCTTC
TRBJ2-5 TRBV12-3/TRBV12-4 - many CASSLDERPYF TGTGCCAGCAGTTTAGATGAGAGACCGTACTTC
TRBJ1-4 TRBV20-1 - - CSARDLGTSSEKLFF TGCAGTGCTAGAGATCTCGGGACGTCTTCGGAAAAACTGTTTTTT
TRBJ2-3 TRBV20-1 TRBD2 once CSANPPGGDFDTQYF TGCAGTGCTAACCCTCCGGGAGGAGATTTTGATACGCAGTATTTT
TRBJ2-3 TRBV29-1 TRBD2 - CSVGGTSGALTDTQYF TGCAGCGTAGGAGGGACTAGCGGGGCTCTCACGGATACGCAGTATTTT
TRBJ2-3 TRBV28 TRBD1 few CASSFSGGTGETDTQYF TGTGCCAGCAGTTTTTCAGGGGGGACAGGGGAAACAGATACGCAGTATTTT
TRBJ2-7 TRBV20-1 - many CSARDRSGPPYEQYF TGCAGTGCTAGAGATAGGAGCGGACCCCCCTACGAGCAGTACTTC
TRBJ2-5 TRBV5-1 - many CASSNWLAEETQYF TGCGCCAGCAGCAACTGGCTAGCAGAAGAGACCCAGTACTTC
TRBJ1-1 TRBV6-2/TRBV6-3 - - CASRGPAAEAFF TGTGCCAGCAGGGGGCCGGCCGCTGAAGCTTTCTTT
TRBJ2-4 TRBV18 - - CASSPANYGDIQYF TGTGCCAGCTCGCCGGCTAATTACGGGGACATTCAGTACTTC
TRBJ1-2 TRBV6-5 - many CASITTLHMYGYTF TGTGCCAGCATTACGACACTGCACATGTATGGCTACACCTTC
TRBJ1-6 TRBV4-1 TRBD1 few CASSATGASSYNSPLHF TGCGCCAGCAGTGCCACAGGGGCGAGCTCCTATAATTCACCCCTCCACTTT
TRBJ1-1 TRBV12-3/TRBV12-4 - - CASSFGVRGPSTEAVF TGTGCCAGCAGTTTTGGAGTTCGGGGCCCTTCGACTGAAGCTGTCTTT
TRBJ2-2 TRBV3-1 TRBD1 - CASTNWDRNTGELFF TGTGCCAGCACCAACTGGGACAGGAACACCGGGGAGCTGTTTTTT
TRBJ2-7 TRBV2 - - CASYRDHYEQYF TGTGCCAGCTACAGGGATCACTACGAGCAGTACTTC
TRBJ2-1 TRBV6-2/TRBV6-3 - - CASGPRLKRLNEQFF TGTGCCAGCGGCCCCCGACTGAAACGGCTAAATGAGCAGTTCTTC